These 27 T cell receptor beta chains share one sample of origin, sequenced in a study of T cell responses to AZD1222 COVID-19 vaccine. TCRdb's copy holds only in-frame clones and misses some; the assay was immunoSEQ multiplex PCR. The sample consists of roughly 51,000 clones, roughly 90% of them appearing once. This specimen was peripheral blood, taken 28 days after the second AZD1222 dose. These TCRs come from an adult who received the AZD1222 COVID-19 vaccine.

V and J are TRBV10-3 and TRBJ1-2; possibly TRBD1 for D (5 bases). Germline CDR1 and CDR2: ENHRY and SYGVKD. The CDR3 spans 13 residues. V shed 4 bases and J shed 2 bases, with 8 bases lying between them. CDR3 DNA sequence: TGTGCCATCAGTGTGGACACGAACTATGGCTACACCTTC. Its protein product is CAISVDTNYGYTF.

CDR3 loop: CATSRVGVPGYTF. CDR3 sequence (DNA): TGTGCCACCAGCAGAGTGGGGGTGCCTGGCTACACCTTC. The gene calls are TRBV15 and TRBJ1-2, with D possibly matching TRBD1 (5 bases). The CDR3 covers 13 residues. The germline CDR1 and CDR2 sequences are LNHNV and YYDKDF (reference sequence). V lost 1 base and J 7 bases, leaving 10 bases between the germline ends.

The genes are TRBV6-5 and TRBJ2-1, with 10 bases matching TRBD2. From germline, CDR1 is MNHEY and CDR2 SVGAGI. The CDR3 is 15 amino acids. Unmatched junction bases numbered 10, after V lost 6 bases and J lost 8 bases. DNA for the CDR3: TGTGCCAGCAGAGACTCTAGCGGGAGTGGAGATGAGCAGTTCTTC. Protein sequence: CASRDSSGSGDEQFF.

This chain connects TRBV6-5 to TRBJ1-4; D is undetermined. Germline V gene sequence: CDR1 MNHEY, CDR2 SVGAGI. V was trimmed by 2 bases and J by 8 bases, leaving 9 bases between them. This CDR3 comprises 13 residues. The CDR3 reads CASSYSRNEKLFF. The CDR3 DNA reads TGTGCCAGCAGTTACAGCAGGAACGAAAAACTGTTTTTT.

The V call is TRBV7-2, the J call TRBJ2-7, with D tentatively TRBD2 (6 bases). The germline V gene has CDR1 SGHTA and CDR2 FQGNSA. V was shortened by 2 bases and J by 2 bases, with 13 bases between the two germline ends. This CDR3 contains 15 residues. In DNA form, the CDR3 reads TGTGCCAGCAGCTTATGGCCGGGAGCTACCTACGAGCAGTACTTC. Translated: CASSLWPGATYEQYF.

The chain couples TRBV24-1 to TRBJ2-6; 8 bases are a match to TRBD1. V gave up 4 bases and J gave up 1 base; unmatched junction bases: 5. Germline-derived CDR1 and CDR2 are KGHDR and SFDVKD. This CDR3 comprises 17 residues. CDR3 residues: CATSDTGGDSGANVLTF. In DNA, the CDR3 is TGTGCCACCAGTGACACAGGGGGTGATTCTGGGGCCAACGTCCTGACTTTC.

In the case of this clone: The same CDR3 can be traced to other DNA sequences in this sample. The chain joins TRBV9 to TRBJ2-7; 7 nucleotides line up with TRBD2. J was trimmed by 0 bases and V by 2 bases; bases with no gene match: 5. CDR3 length: 15 residues. From germline, CDR1 is SGDLS and CDR2 YYNGEE. CDR3 nucleotide sequence: TGTGCCAGCAGCGTGGCCCTAGCGGACTCCTACGAGCAGTACTTC. This translates into CASSVALADSYEQYF.

This chain links TRBV27 with TRBJ1-5; 9 bases are a match to TRBD1. The CDR3 is 15 residues long. Germline assignment: CDR1 MNHEY and CDR2 SMNVEV (reference sequence). The V gene end was trimmed by 8 bases and the J gene end by 3 bases; junction bases not matched to a gene: 8. CDR3 in amino acids: CASRPRQGVNQPQHF. CDR3 sequence (DNA): TGTGCCAGCCGTCCACGACAGGGGGTCAATCAGCCCCAGCATTTT.

The rearrangement uses TRBV20-1 and TRBJ1-2; D gene uncertain. Germline values: CDR1 DFQATT, CDR2 SNEGSKA (reference sequence). The V end was cut by 3 bases, the J end by 2 bases, with 7 bases between. The CDR3 is 12 amino acids. CDR3 loop: CSASYQNYGYTF. CDR3 in DNA: TGCAGTGCTAGTTACCAGAACTATGGCTACACCTTC.

The chain uses TRBV7-2 and TRBJ1-2, with 12 bases identical to TRBD1. Trimming at V came to 0 bases and at J to 7 bases, leaving 3 bases not matched to a gene. The CDR3 is made up of 15 amino acids. The germline V gene has CDR1 SGHTA and CDR2 FQGNSA. This CDR3 reads CASSLAGQGASGYTF. For the CDR3, the DNA is TGTGCCAGCAGCTTAGCGGGACAGGGGGCTTCTGGCTACACCTTC.

The rearrangement links TRBV10-1 to TRBJ2-7; D perhaps matches TRBD2 (6 bases). Per the germline V gene, CDR1 is WNHNN and CDR2 is SYGVQD (reference sequence). V was shortened by 5 bases and J by 4 bases, with 12 bases between the two germline ends. CDR3 size: 13 residues. The CDR3 loop is CASSSGAEYEQYF. The CDR3 DNA follows: TGCGCCAGCAGTTCGGGAGCGGAATACGAGCAGTACTTC.

The rearrangement links TRBV6-6 to TRBJ1-2, with D maybe TRBD1 (5 bases). The V gene's germline CDR1 is MNHNY and CDR2 SVGAGI (reference sequence). V lost 8 bases to trimming and J lost 13 bases, with 20 bases between them. CDR3 length equals 12 residues. The CDR3 loop reads CASSSGTPEPTF. CDR3 nucleotide sequence: TGTGCCAGCTCTTCCGGGACGCCGGAACCCACCTTC.

The rearrangement uses TRBV4-2 and TRBJ1-6; possibly TRBD1 for D (5 bases). The length of the CDR3 is 14 residues. The V end was cut by 0 bases, the J end by 10 bases, with 10 bases between. Germline CDR1 is LGHNA and CDR2 is YNFKEQ. In DNA form, the CDR3 reads TGTGCCAGCAGCCAAGACCTGGGGGGATCACCCCTCCACTTT. This sequence encodes CASSQDLGGSPLHF.

The chain recombines TRBV15 with TRBJ2-7; D possibly corresponds to TRBD1 (6 bases). V shed 3 bases and J shed 7 bases, with 19 bases lying between them. The CDR3 loop spans 15 amino acids. Germline values: CDR1 LNHNV, CDR2 YYDKDF (reference sequence). This CDR3 is CATSRDSKGVGEQYF. The CDR3 bases are TGTGCCACCAGCAGGGACTCCAAGGGGGTAGGAGAGCAGTACTTC.

The V and J genes are TRBV30 and TRBJ1-2; 7 bases are a match to TRBD1. In germline, CDR1 is GTSNPN, CDR2 SVGIG (reference sequence). CDR3 length equals 12 residues. Germline trimming cut 6 bases from V and 2 bases from J; bases unmatched to any gene: 3. CDR3 coding DNA: TGTGCCTGTAAGACAGGGAACTATGGCTACACCTTC. This encodes CACKTGNYGYTF.

This chain links TRBV25-1 with TRBJ2-1; 8 nucleotides agree with TRBD2. Trimming cost V 0 bases and J 2 bases; bases outside gene matches: 6. The germline V gene has CDR1 MGHDK and CDR2 SYGVNS. The CDR3 is 17 residues long. The CDR3 loop is CASSEYGGSGTYNEQFF. The DNA for the CDR3 is TGTGCCAGCAGTGAATATGGAGGTAGCGGGACCTACAATGAGCAGTTCTTC.

The chain is built from TRBV12-3 or TRBV12-4 and TRBJ2-2; D unresolved. Trimming left V 7 bases short and J 7 bases short, with 10 bases between. CDR3 length: 12 amino acids. CDR3 DNA sequence: TGTGCCAGCATGGAACCCAGCGGGGAGCTGTTTTTT. Translated, it gives CASMEPSGELFF.

V is TRBV6-5 and J is TRBJ1-3; D ambiguous. CDR1 MNHEY and CDR2 SVGAGI come from the germline V gene. This CDR3 region has 15 residues. V was shortened by 6 bases and J by 1 base, with 13 bases between the two germline ends. The CDR3 loop reads CASSIRRSSGNTIYF. CDR3 sequence (DNA): TGTGCCAGCAGCATCCGGAGGAGTTCTGGAAACACCATATATTTT.

This clone has just a few counts. The chain carries TRBV6-4 and TRBJ2-1; 10 bases are a match to TRBD2. CDR1 and CDR2 from the germline V gene are MRHNA and SNTAGT. This CDR3 has 15 residues. J lost 7 bases, V lost 8 bases, and 11 bases had no gene match. CDR3 sequence: CASSTGLAGVNEQFF. In nucleotides, the CDR3 is TGTGCCAGCTCGACGGGCCTAGCGGGAGTAAATGAGCAGTTCTTC.

The chain joins TRBV14 to TRBJ1-1, with D possibly being TRBD1 (5 bases). The length of the CDR3 is 16 residues. Trimming left V 0 bases short and J 4 bases short, with 15 bases between. Per the germline V gene, CDR1 is SGHDN and CDR2 is FVKESK. The DNA for the CDR3 is TGTGCCAGCAGCCAAGATCCAGGGCGATTGGTCACTGAAGCTTTCTTT. Translated: CASSQDPGRLVTEAFF.

The chain recombines TRBV5-5 with TRBJ1-4; TRBD1 matches 7 bases. CDR1 SGHKS and CDR2 YYEKEE come from the germline V gene (reference sequence). V trimming: 4 bases; J trimming: 2 bases; junction bases outside the gene matches: 8. The CDR3 contains 16 residues. CDR3 protein: CASSIRQGLTNEKLFF. The CDR3 DNA reads TGTGCCAGCAGCATCAGACAGGGCTTGACTAATGAAAAACTGTTTTTT.

The CDR3 spells CATSDITRDGYTF. CDR3 sequence (DNA): TGTGCCACCAGTGATATCACAAGGGATGGCTACACCTTC. The rearrangement joins TRBV24-1 to TRBJ1-2; D is ambiguous. V shed 3 bases and J shed 6 bases, with 10 bases lying between them. The CDR3 runs 13 residues. The germline gives CDR1 KGHDR, CDR2 SFDVKD.

This chain connects TRBV9 to TRBJ2-7; 9 bases are shared with TRBD2. The CDR3 contains 16 residues. V lost 0 bases and J lost 5; bases outside the gene matches: 9. Germline V CDR1 and CDR2: SGDLS, YYNGEE. Here the CDR3 reads CASSVAKREDCNEQYF. CDR3 nucleotides: TGTGCCAGCAGCGTAGCCAAGCGGGAGGATTGTAACGAGCAGTACTTC.

The rearrangement links TRBV6-5 to TRBJ2-7; 9 bases match TRBD1. After removal of 0 bases from V and 1 base from J, the junction contained 4 bases not matched to a gene. Germline CDR1 MNHEY, CDR2 SVGAGI. This CDR3 is 16 amino acids long. This CDR3 reads CASSYSSGTGSYEQYF. The CDR3 nucleotides read TGTGCCAGCAGTTACTCATCCGGGACAGGGTCCTACGAGCAGTACTTC.

This clone appeared a single time. The chain uses TRBV9 and TRBJ1-3; D not certain. In germline, CDR1 is SGDLS, CDR2 YYNGEE. With 0 bases removed from V and 2 bases from J, the gap between germline ends came to 12 bases. The length of the CDR3 is 16 residues. The CDR3 here is CASSVDLQLTGNTIYF. Here the CDR3 DNA reads TGTGCCAGCAGCGTAGATCTACAGCTTACTGGAAACACCATATATTTT.

V and J are TRBV7-8 and TRBJ1-1; D is undetermined. Per the germline V gene, CDR1 is SGHVS and CDR2 is FQNEAQ. The V gene lost 5 bases and the J gene lost 4 bases, with 14 bases spanning the gap. This CDR3 contains 14 residues. The CDR3 sequence: CASSERGRGTEAFF. CDR3 coding DNA: TGTGCCAGCAGCGAGCGGGGTAGAGGCACTGAAGCTTTCTTT.

The chain links TRBV14 to TRBJ1-3; D unclear. The V gene's germline CDR1 is SGHDN and CDR2 FVKESK. The CDR3 length is 13 residues. V gave up 7 bases and J gave up 4 bases, with 11 bases separating them. The CDR3: CASNAGGGNTIYF. CDR3 in DNA: TGTGCCAGCAACGCCGGTGGGGGAAACACCATATATTTT. Full variable domain (missing parts from reference TRBV14 and TRBJ1-3): EAGVTQFPSHSVIEKGQTVTLRCDPISGHDNLYWYRRVMGKEIKFLLHFVKESKQDESGMPNNRFLAERTGGTYSTLKVQPAELEDSGVYFCASNAGGGNTIYFGEGSWLTVV.